This TCR beta chain is drawn from a study of T cell changes during pregnancy in multiple sclerosis. Libraries were prepared by immunoSEQ multiplex PCR; TCRdb keeps only in-frame clonotypes and omits some of them. The sample shows about 67,000 clones, more than 85% of them seen only once. The CDR3 has 15 residues. Germline assignment: CDR1 MDHEN and CDR2 SYDVKM. Trimming cost V 5 bases and J 3 bases; bases outside gene matches: 7. This sequence was found in a female donor with multiple sclerosis, enrolled in a pregnancy study. The chain joins TRBV28 to TRBJ2-1; TRBD1 matches 7 bases. The material was peripheral blood, obtained in the first trimester of pregnancy. CDR3 region: CASSSTGTDYNEQFF. The CDR3 nucleotides are TGTGCCAGCAGTAGCACCGGGACAGACTACAATGAGCAGTTCTTC.